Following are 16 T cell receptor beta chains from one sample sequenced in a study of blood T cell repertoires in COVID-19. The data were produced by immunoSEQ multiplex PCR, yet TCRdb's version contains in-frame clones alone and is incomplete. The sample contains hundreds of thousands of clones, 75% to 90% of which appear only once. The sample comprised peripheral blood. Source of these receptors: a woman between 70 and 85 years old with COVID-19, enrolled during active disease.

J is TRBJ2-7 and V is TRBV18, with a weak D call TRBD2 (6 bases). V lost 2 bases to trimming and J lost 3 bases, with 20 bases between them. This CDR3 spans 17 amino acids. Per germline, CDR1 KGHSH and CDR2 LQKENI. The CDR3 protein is CASSPNNARGLLYEQYF. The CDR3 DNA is TGTGCCAGCTCACCAAATAATGCGCGGGGCCTCCTCTACGAGCAGTACTTC.

Here the CDR3 reads CASPIKGTGRNSGNTIYF. CDR3 in DNA: TGTGCCAGCCCCATAAAAGGGACAGGGCGAAACTCTGGAAACACCATATATTTT. J is TRBJ1-3 and V is TRBV14; 9 bases align to TRBD1. There are 18 residues in the CDR3. Germline lookup yields CDR1 SGHDN and CDR2 FVKESK. V lost 8 bases and J lost 0; bases outside the gene matches: 14.

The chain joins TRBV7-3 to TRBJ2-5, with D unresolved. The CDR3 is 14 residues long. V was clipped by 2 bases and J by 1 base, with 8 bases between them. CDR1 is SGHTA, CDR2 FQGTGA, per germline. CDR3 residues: CASSLSPGQETQYF. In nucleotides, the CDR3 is TGTGCCAGCAGCTTATCCCCGGGCCAAGAGACCCAGTACTTC.

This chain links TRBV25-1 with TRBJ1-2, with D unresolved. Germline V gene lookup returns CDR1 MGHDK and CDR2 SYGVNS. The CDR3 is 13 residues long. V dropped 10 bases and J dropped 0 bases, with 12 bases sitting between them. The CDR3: CATQRTANYGYTF. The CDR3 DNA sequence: TGTGCCACCCAGAGAACAGCTAACTATGGCTACACCTTC.

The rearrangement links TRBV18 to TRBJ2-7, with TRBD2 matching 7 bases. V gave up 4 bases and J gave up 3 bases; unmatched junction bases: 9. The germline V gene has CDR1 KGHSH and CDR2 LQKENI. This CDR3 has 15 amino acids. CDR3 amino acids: CASSRAEGTNYEQYF. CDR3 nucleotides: TGTGCCAGCTCACGGGCTGAGGGGACTAACTACGAGCAGTACTTC.

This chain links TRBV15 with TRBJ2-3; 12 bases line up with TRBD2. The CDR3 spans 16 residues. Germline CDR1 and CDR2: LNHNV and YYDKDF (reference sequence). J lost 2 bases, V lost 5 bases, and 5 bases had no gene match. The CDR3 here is CATSAGLAGLTDTQYF. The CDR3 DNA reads TGTGCCACCAGCGCTGGACTAGCGGGGCTCACAGATACGCAGTATTTT.

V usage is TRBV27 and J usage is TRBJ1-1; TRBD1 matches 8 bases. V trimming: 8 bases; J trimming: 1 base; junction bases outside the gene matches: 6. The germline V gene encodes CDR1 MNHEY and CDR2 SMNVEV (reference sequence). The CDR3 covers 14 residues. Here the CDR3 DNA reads TGTGCCAGCTCCAGGGGGCAGAGGAACACTGAAGCTTTCTTT. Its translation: CASSRGQRNTEAFF.

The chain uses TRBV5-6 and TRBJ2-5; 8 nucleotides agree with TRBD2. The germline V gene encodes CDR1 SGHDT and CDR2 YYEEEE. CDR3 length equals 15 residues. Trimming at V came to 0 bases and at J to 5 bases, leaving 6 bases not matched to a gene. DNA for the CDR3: TGTGCCAGCAGCTTGGGGACTAGCTATGGGGAGACCCAGTACTTC. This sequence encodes CASSLGTSYGETQYF.

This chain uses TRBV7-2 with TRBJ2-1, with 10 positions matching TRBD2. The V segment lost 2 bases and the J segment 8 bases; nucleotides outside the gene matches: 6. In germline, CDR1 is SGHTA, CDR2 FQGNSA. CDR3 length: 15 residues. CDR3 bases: TGTGCCAGCAGCTTAAGATCTAGCGGGGGTCATGAGCAGTTCTTC. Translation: CASSLRSSGGHEQFF.

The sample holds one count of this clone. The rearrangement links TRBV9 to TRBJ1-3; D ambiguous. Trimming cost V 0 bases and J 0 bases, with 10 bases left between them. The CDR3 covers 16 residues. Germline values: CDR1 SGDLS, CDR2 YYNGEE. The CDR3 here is CASSVDPLSSGNTIYF. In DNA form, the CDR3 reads TGTGCCAGCAGCGTAGACCCTTTGAGCTCTGGAAACACCATATATTTT.

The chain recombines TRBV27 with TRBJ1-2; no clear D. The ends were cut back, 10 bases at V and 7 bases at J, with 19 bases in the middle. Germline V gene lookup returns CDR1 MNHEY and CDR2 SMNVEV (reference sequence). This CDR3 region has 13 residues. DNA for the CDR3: TGTGCCACAGCCTCCGGGCCGGGGTTTGGCTACACCTTC. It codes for CATASGPGFGYTF.

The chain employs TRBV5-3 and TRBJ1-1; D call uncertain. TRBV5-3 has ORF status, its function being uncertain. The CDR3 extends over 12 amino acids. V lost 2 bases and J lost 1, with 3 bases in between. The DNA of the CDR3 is TGTGCCAGAAGCTTTCAGAACACTGAAGCTTTCTTT. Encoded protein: CARSFQNTEAFF.

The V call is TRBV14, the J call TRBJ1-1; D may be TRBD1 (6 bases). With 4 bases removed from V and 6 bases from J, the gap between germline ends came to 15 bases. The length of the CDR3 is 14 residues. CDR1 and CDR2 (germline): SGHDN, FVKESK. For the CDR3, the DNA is TGTGCCAGCAGCCCCCTGACAGGTATCGCTGAAGCTTTCTTT. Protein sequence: CASSPLTGIAEAFF.

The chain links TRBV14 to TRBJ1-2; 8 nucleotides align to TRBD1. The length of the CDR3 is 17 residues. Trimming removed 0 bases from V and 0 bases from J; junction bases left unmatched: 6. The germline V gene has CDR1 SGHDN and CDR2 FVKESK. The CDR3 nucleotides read TGTGCCAGCAGCCAAGAAGACAGGGGACTTACTAACTATGGCTACACCTTC. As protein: CASSQEDRGLTNYGYTF.

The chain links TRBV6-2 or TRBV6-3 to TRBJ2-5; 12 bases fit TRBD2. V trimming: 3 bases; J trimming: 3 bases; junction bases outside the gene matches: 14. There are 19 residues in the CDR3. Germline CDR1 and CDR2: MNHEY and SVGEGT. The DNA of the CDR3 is TGTGCCAGCAGTTATCGACTAGCGGGGGCCAGCATAAAGAAAGAGACCCAGTACTTC. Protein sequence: CASSYRLAGASIKKETQYF.

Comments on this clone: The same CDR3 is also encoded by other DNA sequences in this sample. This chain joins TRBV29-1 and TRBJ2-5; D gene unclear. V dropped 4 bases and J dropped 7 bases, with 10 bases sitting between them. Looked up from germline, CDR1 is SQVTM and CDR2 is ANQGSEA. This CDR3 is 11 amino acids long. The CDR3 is CSVGSGGTQYF. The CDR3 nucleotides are TGCAGCGTTGGGTCAGGTGGGACCCAGTACTTC.